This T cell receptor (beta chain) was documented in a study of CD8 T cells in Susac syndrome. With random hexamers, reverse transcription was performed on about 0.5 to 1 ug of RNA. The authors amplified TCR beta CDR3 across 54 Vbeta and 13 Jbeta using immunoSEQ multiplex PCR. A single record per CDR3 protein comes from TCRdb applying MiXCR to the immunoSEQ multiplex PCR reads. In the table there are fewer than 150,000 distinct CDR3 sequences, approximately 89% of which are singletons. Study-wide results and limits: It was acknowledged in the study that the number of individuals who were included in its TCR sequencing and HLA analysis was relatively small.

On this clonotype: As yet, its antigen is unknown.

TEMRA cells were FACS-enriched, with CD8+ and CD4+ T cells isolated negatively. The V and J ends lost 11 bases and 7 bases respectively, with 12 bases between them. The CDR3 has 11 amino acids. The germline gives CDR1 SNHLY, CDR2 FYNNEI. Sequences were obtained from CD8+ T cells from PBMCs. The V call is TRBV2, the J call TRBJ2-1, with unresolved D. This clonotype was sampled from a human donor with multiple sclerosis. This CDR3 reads CAAEKVNEQFF. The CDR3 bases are TGTGCCGCCGAAAAGGTGAATGAGCAGTTCTTC.